This record covers a single T cell receptor beta chain. This clone was found once. There is no known antigen for this receptor. No base quality information exists; no much larger clone differs at one position. This sample is drawn from a study of cytomegalovirus exposure and HLA in healthy donors (dated by TCRdb to about 2017). For context, the study as a whole: A later analysis indicated that the 120 validation repertoires were generated on the platform also employed for the 666 repertoires of the first cohort. To predict cytomegalovirus infection status, the study brought together high-throughput TCR immunosequencing, statistical association of individual TCRs with disease status, and machine learning. The study aimed to test whether cataloging public T cell receptors could reveal signatures of past pathogen exposure. A separate validation cohort of roughly 120 different subjects was used in addition to the roughly 640-subject first cohort. Overall study outcomes, separate from this receptor: A later analysis lacked HLA typing for the validation cohort, so it scored co-occurrence in that cohort across all 120 repertoires. In vitro tests confirmed that a few of the cytomegalovirus-associated TCR beta chains recognize cytomegalovirus antigens. It was suggested by the authors that the approach could potentially be generalized to other disease states and immunological phenotypes. Most TCR sequences were observed very rarely across donors, whereas some public TCRs were present in many individuals. The classifier was reported to diagnose cytomegalovirus status with high specificity and sensitivity in both the original and validation cohorts. In the study, about 150 TCR beta chains were listed as associated with cytomegalovirus. Subsequent analysis determined that TCRs grouped into clusters in the first cohort also showed a tendency toward co-occurrence across the 120 validation repertoires, and 94% of cluster scores exceeded 0.

The donors belonged to the validation cohort of approximately 130 subjects, which was separate from the approximately 700-subject first cohort. V loses 1 base of germline sequence and J loses 5 bases, and the interval between the two ends is 14 bases. Reading the germline V gene (reference sequence) gives CDR1 MNHEY and CDR2 SMNVEV. There are 15 amino acids in the CDR3, from cysteine to phenylalanine inclusive. Only the CDR3 part of the read is kept: 45 bases, read in frame from the first base. Libraries were prepared through the immunoSEQ multiplex PCR assay. The authors processed their data as follows. A statistical classification framework was built for diagnosing cytomegalovirus status from the catalog of TCR beta chain sequences. As stored in TCRdb, this immuneACCESS dataset retains in-frame rearrangements with V and J assigned. A fraction of the clones does not appear; measured against another copy, unresolved V genes explain less than half of the discrepancy, and the remainder lacks a known reason. That table furnishes V, J and clone size, whereas the DNA furnished D and trimming. Across this sample there are 180,000 or so clones, with about 83% seen only once. Roughly 1.5% of the sample rests with the top ten.

The material sequenced was PBMCs. The chain uses TRBV27 and TRBJ1-1; the D gene is perhaps TRBD1, from 5 matching bases. This clonotype was sampled from a woman aged 25-40 years in good health and CMV-seronegative. The sequenced DNA: TGTGCCAGCAGTTTATTTGTCCAGGGAGGGACTGAAGCTTTCTTT. Its protein product is CASSLFVQGGTEAFF.